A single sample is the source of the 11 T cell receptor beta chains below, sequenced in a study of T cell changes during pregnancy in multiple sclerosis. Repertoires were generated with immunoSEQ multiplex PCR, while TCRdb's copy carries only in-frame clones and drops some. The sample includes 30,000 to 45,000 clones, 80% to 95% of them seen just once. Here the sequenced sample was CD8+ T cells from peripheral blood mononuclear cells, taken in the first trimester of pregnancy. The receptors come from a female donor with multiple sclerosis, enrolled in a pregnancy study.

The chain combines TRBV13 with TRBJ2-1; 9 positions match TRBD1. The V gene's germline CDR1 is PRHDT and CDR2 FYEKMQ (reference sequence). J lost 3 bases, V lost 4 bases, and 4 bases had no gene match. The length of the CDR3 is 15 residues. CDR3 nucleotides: TGTGCCAGCAGCTCGCGGGACAGGGTCTACAATGAGCAGTTCTTC. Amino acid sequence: CASSSRDRVYNEQFF.

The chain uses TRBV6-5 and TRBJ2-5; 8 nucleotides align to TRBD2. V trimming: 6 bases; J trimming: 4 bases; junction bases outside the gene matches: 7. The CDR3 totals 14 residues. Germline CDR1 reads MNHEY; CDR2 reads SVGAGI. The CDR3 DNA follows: TGTGCCAGCAGGAAAGCGGGGGATGGAGAGACCCAGTACTTC. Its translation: CASRKAGDGETQYF.

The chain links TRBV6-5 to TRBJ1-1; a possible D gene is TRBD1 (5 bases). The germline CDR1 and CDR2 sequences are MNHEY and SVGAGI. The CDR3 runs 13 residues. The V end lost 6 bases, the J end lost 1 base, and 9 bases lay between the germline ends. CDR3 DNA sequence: TGTGCCAGCAGCCCGGGGGGGAACACTGAAGCTTTCTTT. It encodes CASSPGGNTEAFF.

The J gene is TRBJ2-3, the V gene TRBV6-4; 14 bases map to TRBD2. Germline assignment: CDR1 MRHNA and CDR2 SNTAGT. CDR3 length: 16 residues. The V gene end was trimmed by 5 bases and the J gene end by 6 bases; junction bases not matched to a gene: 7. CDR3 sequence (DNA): TGTGCCAGCAGTCCCGGGACTAGCGGGGGACAGGATACGCAGTATTTT. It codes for CASSPGTSGGQDTQYF.

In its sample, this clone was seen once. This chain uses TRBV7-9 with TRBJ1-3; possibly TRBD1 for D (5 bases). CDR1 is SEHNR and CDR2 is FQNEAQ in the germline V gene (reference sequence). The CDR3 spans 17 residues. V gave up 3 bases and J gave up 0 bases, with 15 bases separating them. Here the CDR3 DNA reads TGTGCCAGCAGCTTGCGAATCGGGGGATACTCTGGAAACACCATATATTTT. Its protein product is CASSLRIGGYSGNTIYF.

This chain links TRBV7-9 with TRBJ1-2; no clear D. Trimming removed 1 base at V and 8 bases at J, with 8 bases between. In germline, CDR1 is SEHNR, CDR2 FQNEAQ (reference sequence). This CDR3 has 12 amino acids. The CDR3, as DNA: TGTGCCAGCAGCTTAGGAGAAGAGGGCTACACCTTC. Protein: CASSLGEEGYTF.

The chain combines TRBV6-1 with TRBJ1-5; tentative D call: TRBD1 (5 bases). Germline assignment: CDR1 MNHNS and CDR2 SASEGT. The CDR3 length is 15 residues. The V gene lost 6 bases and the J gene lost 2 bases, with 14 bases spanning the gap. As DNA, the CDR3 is TGTGCCAGCAGGGACCCGGGGGAAGGCAATCAGCCCCAGCATTTT. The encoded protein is CASRDPGEGNQPQHF.

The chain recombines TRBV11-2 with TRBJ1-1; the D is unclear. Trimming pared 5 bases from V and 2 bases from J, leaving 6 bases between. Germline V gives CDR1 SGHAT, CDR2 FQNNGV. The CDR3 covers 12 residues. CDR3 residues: CASSPKNTEAFF. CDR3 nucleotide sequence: TGTGCCAGCAGCCCTAAAAACACTGAAGCTTTCTTT.

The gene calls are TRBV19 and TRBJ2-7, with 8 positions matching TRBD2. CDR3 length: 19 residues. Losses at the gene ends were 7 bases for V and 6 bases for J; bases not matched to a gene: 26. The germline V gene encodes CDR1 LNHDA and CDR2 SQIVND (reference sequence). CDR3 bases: TGTGCCAGTAATCCAACCCACCGGACTAGCTTACTTGGGTCGTCCGAGCAGTACTTC. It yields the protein CASNPTHRTSLLGSSEQYF. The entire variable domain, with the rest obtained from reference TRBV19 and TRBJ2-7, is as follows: DGGITQSPKYLFRKEGQNVTLSCEQNLNHDAMYWYRQDPGQGLRLIYYSQIVNDFQKGDIAEGYSVSREKKESFPLTVTSAQKNPTAFYLCASNPTHRTSLLGSSEQYFGPGTRLTVT.

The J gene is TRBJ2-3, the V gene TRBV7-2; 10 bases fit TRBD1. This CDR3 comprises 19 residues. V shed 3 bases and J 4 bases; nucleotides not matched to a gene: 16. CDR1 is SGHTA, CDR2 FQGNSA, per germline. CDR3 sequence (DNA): TGTGCCAGCAGCTTTTTAAGGGACAGGGGCTACCTCGGGGCAGATACGCAGTATTTT. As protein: CASSFLRDRGYLGADTQYF.

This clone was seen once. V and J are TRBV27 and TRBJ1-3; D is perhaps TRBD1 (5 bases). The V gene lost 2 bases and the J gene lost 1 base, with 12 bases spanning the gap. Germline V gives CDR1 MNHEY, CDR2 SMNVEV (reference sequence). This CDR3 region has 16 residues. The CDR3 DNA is TGTGCCAGCAGTTTAGGTGCGGGGCCTTCTGGAAACACCATATATTTT. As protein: CASSLGAGPSGNTIYF.